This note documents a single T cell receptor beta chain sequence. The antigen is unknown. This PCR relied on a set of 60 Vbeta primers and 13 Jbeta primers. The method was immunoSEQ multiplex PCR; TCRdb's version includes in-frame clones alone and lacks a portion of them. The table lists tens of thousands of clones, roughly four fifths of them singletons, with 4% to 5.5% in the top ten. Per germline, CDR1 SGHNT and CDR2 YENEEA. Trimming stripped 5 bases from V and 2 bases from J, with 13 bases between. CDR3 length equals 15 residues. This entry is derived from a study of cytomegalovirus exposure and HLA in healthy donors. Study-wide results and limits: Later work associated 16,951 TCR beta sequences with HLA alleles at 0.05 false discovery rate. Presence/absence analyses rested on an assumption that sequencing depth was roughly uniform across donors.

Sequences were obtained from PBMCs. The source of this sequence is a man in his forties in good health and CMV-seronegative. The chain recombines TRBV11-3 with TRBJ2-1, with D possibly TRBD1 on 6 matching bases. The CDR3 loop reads CASSPFDRPYNEQFF. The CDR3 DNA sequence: TGTGCCAGCAGCCCCTTCGACAGGCCCTACAATGAGCAGTTCTTC.